A single sample is the source of the 19 T cell receptor beta chains below, sequenced in a study of cytomegalovirus exposure and HLA in healthy donors (dated by TCRdb to the late 2010s). The library was made by the immunoSEQ multiplex PCR assay. The source is immuneACCESS, and TCRdb retained only in-frame sequences with V and J called. Part of the clones is not carried over; for the studies checked, unresolved V genes explain less than half of this, and the remainder is unexplained. Counted in this sample were around 180,000 clones; about 82% of them appeared once. The ten largest clones capture over 1.1% of the sample. Source material: PBMCs. These receptor sequences come from a woman between 18 and 29 years old in good health and CMV-seronegative.

V usage is TRBV7-9 and J usage is TRBJ1-4; weak D call: TRBD1 (5 bases). Germline loops: CDR1 SEHNR, CDR2 FQNEAQ (reference sequence). Deletions cut 2 bases from V and 5 bases from J, with 9 bases between. CDR3 length: 14 amino acids. CDR3 protein: CASSLQGGNEKLFF. The CDR3 DNA sequence: TGTGCCAGCAGCTTACAGGGAGGAAATGAAAAACTGTTTTTT.

The V gene is TRBV6-4, the J gene TRBJ2-2; TRBD1 matches at 9 bases. V dropped 5 bases and J dropped 4; count of bases not matched to a gene: 2. Germline loops: CDR1 MRHNA, CDR2 SNTAGT. The CDR3 consists of 14 residues. The CDR3 spells CASSMGQGTGELFF. DNA for the CDR3: TGTGCCAGCAGTATGGGACAGGGCACCGGGGAGCTGTTTTTT.

The chain has TRBV5-6 and TRBJ2-7; 12 bases map to TRBD2. The germline V gene has CDR1 SGHDT and CDR2 YYEEEE. The CDR3 length is 15 residues. With V trimmed by 4 bases and J by 4 bases, 6 bases remained unmatched. The CDR3 DNA follows: TGTGCCAGCAGCCCACTAGCGGGAGGCCTATACGAGCAGTACTTC. As protein: CASSPLAGGLYEQYF.

The chain joins TRBV5-1 to TRBJ2-5; 12 positions agree with TRBD1. The V gene end was trimmed by 1 base and the J gene end by 5 bases; junction bases not matched to a gene: 15. The CDR3 is made up of 19 amino acids. CDR1 is SGHRS, CDR2 YFSETQ, per germline. CDR3 loop: CASSLKSLGQGAGRETQYF. The CDR3 DNA is TGCGCCAGCAGCTTGAAGAGTTTGGGACAGGGGGCCGGTCGGGAGACCCAGTACTTC.

This chain uses TRBV2 with TRBJ1-4, with a weak D call TRBD1 (5 bases). V dropped 9 bases and J dropped 8 bases, with 13 bases sitting between them. CDR3 length: 12 amino acids. Looked up from germline, CDR1 is SNHLY and CDR2 is FYNNEI. Here the CDR3 reads CASGARVEKLFF. Written as DNA, the CDR3 is TGTGCCAGTGGGGCCCGGGTCGAAAAACTGTTTTTT.

The chain recombines TRBV11-3 with TRBJ2-1; 10 bases are shared with TRBD1. Germline V gene lookup returns CDR1 SGHNT and CDR2 YENEEA. This CDR3 comprises 14 residues. Trimming cost V 4 bases and J 8 bases; bases outside gene matches: 5. CDR3 sequence reads: CASSYRDRGDEQFF. In nucleotides, the CDR3 is TGTGCCAGCAGCTACCGGGACAGGGGCGATGAGCAGTTCTTC.

V gene TRBV27 combines with J gene TRBJ2-7, with a weak D call TRBD2 (6 bases). With 7 bases removed from V and 0 bases from J, the gap between germline ends came to 13 bases. CDR3 length equals 14 residues. Germline-derived CDR1 and CDR2 are MNHEY and SMNVEV (reference sequence). The CDR3 DNA is TGTGCCAGCAAGGCTGGGGGGAGCTCCTACGAGCAGTACTTC. Its translation: CASKAGGSSYEQYF.

The chain carries TRBV6-5 and TRBJ1-6; 9 positions match TRBD1. CDR1 and CDR2 from the germline V gene are MNHEY and SVGAGI. With V trimmed by 4 bases and J by 5 bases, 3 bases remained unmatched. CDR3 length: 15 amino acids. This chain's CDR3 is CASSFRDRDNSPLHF. Here the CDR3 DNA reads TGTGCCAGCAGTTTCCGGGACAGGGATAATTCACCCCTCCACTTT.

The chain is built from TRBV27 and TRBJ1-5, with D tentatively TRBD1 (6 bases). The CDR3 extends over 13 amino acids. Germline V gene lookup returns CDR1 MNHEY and CDR2 SMNVEV (reference sequence). The V and J ends lost 5 bases and 7 bases respectively, with 12 bases between them. CDR3 sequence: CASSPGVGQPQHF. The CDR3 DNA reads TGTGCCAGCAGTCCAGGGGTTGGGCAGCCCCAGCATTTT.

The V gene is TRBV6-1, the J gene TRBJ1-5, with 8 bases identical to TRBD1. V was pared by 3 bases and J by 6 bases, with 4 bases of the junction left unmatched. Per the germline V gene, CDR1 is MNHNS and CDR2 is SASEGT. This CDR3 is built from 14 residues. This CDR3 is CASSETGVSQPQHF. CDR3 DNA: TGTGCCAGCAGTGAGACAGGGGTAAGTCAGCCCCAGCATTTT.

This clone is a singleton in its sample. The rearrangement uses TRBV12-5 and TRBJ2-1, with TRBD2 matching 7 bases. CDR3 length: 19 residues. Unmatched junction bases numbered 17, after V lost 0 bases and J lost 6 bases. Germline CDR1 is LGHNT and CDR2 is FRNRAP. Here the CDR3 DNA reads TGTGCTAGTGGTTTGGTTTCTAGGGTTGGGCGGGAGATCTCCAATGAGCAGTTCTTC. The encoded protein is CASGLVSRVGREISNEQFF.

The rearrangement joins TRBV6-5 to TRBJ2-7, with TRBD1 identical over 10 bases. Trimming took 2 bases from V and 4 from J; bases not matched to a gene: 5. CDR1 and CDR2 (germline): MNHEY, SVGAGI. CDR3 size: 15 residues. The CDR3: CASSYPTGGGYEQYF. The CDR3 DNA follows: TGTGCCAGCAGTTACCCGACAGGGGGCGGGTACGAGCAGTACTTC.

The chain joins TRBV5-1 to TRBJ1-5; no definite D call. This CDR3 contains 15 residues. Germline V lookup: CDR1 SGHRS, CDR2 YFSETQ. V lost 3 bases, J lost 3 bases, and 13 bases lay in between. CDR3 in DNA: TGCGCCAGCAGCTCTGGGGAGGGTCCCAATCAGCCCCAGCATTTT. Residues: CASSSGEGPNQPQHF.

The CDR3: CASSVQSSPIYF. The CDR3 DNA sequence: TGTGCCAGCAGCGTACAGTCGTCCCCCATATATTTT. V is TRBV9 and J is TRBJ1-3; D gene ambiguous. CDR3 size: 12 residues. The V gene's germline CDR1 is SGDLS and CDR2 YYNGEE. V was cut by 1 base and J by 11 bases, with 10 bases left in between. The whole variable domain, remainder taken from reference TRBV9 and TRBJ1-3, is DSGVTQTPKHLITATGQRVTLRCSPRSGDLSVYWYQQSLDQGLQFLIQYYNGEERAKGNILERFSAQQFPDLHSELNLSSLELGDSALYFCASSVQSSPIYFGEGSWLTVV.

The rearrangement links TRBV9 to TRBJ2-1, with D perhaps TRBD1 (5 bases). The CDR3 runs to 13 residues. Germline V gives CDR1 SGDLS, CDR2 YYNGEE. V shed 0 bases and J shed 8 bases, with 9 bases lying between them. The CDR3 DNA follows: TGTGCCAGCAGCGTAGGGGGCCGGGATGAGCAGTTCTTC. It is translated as CASSVGGRDEQFF.

The J gene is TRBJ1-2, the V gene TRBV18; D remains ambiguous. CDR3 length equals 17 residues. Germline V gene sequence: CDR1 KGHSH, CDR2 LQKENI. Trimming shortened V by 4 bases and J by 5 bases, and 23 bases separated the two germline ends. CDR3 coding DNA: TGTGCCAGCTCACACCAGGACCGGGCCCCCCCGGGGTATGGCTACACCTTC. It translates to CASSHQDRAPPGYGYTF.

V gene TRBV19 combines with J gene TRBJ1-4, with 7 positions matching TRBD1. Germline CDR1 LNHDA, CDR2 SQIVND (reference sequence). V lost 10 bases and J lost 2; bases outside the gene matches: 7. The CDR3 has 14 amino acids. CDR3 bases: TGTGCCACCTCTTTGGGACAGACTAATGAAAAACTGTTTTTT. Its translation is CATSLGQTNEKLFF.

J is TRBJ1-2 and V is TRBV9; 9 nucleotides match TRBD1. V shed 0 bases and J 9 bases; nucleotides not matched to a gene: 9. The CDR3 spans 15 residues. From germline, CDR1 is SGDLS and CDR2 YYNGEE. The CDR3 region is CASSVAQTGGLRYTF. The DNA for the CDR3 is TGTGCCAGCAGCGTAGCCCAGACAGGGGGGCTGCGCTACACCTTC.

This sequence joins TRBV6-1 and TRBJ1-2; possibly TRBD1 for D (6 bases). Germline V gene sequence: CDR1 MNHNS, CDR2 SASEGT. V lost 2 bases and J 4 bases, leaving 14 bases between the germline ends. The CDR3 is made up of 15 amino acids. The CDR3 nucleotides read TGTGCCAGCAGTGAAAGTGGGGGCCGGGGCTATGGCTACACCTTC. It translates to CASSESGGRGYGYTF.